The entry that follows covers one TCR beta chain sequence. The data stem from a study of memory CD4+ T cells and cytomegalovirus serostatus. How the authors handled the data: After removing out-of-frame reads, 2,204,828 distinct TCRbeta sequences remained. Assay used: immunoSEQ multiplex PCR; TCRdb lists only in-frame clones, some missing. V and J calls and clone size are those listed in that table; D and trimming were worked out from the DNA. The sample yields roughly 40,000 clones, about four fifths seen once. Single viable CD3+CD4+CD8-CD45RO+ cells were sorted as the memory CD4+ T cells. Serum IgG to CMV pp150, pp28, p38 and p52 defined serostatus. Total CD4+ T cells were enriched by CD4 positive selection. Per the germline V gene, CDR1 is SGHTA and CDR2 is FQGTGA. The CDR3 length is 13 residues. V shed 2 bases and J shed 7 bases, with 9 bases lying between them.

The source of this sequence is an adult in good health and CMV-seronegative. The chain combines TRBV7-3 with TRBJ1-5, with D perhaps TRBD1 (6 bases). The sequencing input was memory CD4+ T cells from blood. In DNA form, the CDR3 reads TGTGCCAGCAGCTTATGGGGGGGCCAGCCCCAGCATTTT. The encoded protein is CASSLWGGQPQHF.